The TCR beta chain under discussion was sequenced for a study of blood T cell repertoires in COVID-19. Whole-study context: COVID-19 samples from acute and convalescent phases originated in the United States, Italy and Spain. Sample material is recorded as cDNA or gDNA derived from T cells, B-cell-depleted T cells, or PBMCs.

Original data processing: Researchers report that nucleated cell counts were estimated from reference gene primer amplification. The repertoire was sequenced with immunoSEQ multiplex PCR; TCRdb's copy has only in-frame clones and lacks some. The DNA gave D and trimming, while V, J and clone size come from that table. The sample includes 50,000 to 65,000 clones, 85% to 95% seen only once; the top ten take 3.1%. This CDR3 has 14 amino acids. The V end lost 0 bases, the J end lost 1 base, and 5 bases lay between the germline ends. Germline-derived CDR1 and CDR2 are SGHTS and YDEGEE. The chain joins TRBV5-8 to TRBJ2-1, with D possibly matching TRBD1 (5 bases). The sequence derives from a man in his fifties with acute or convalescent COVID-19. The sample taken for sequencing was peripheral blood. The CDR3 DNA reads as TGTGCCAGCAGCTTGGACAGGTCCTACAATGAGCAGTTCTTC. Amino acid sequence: CASSLDRSYNEQFF.